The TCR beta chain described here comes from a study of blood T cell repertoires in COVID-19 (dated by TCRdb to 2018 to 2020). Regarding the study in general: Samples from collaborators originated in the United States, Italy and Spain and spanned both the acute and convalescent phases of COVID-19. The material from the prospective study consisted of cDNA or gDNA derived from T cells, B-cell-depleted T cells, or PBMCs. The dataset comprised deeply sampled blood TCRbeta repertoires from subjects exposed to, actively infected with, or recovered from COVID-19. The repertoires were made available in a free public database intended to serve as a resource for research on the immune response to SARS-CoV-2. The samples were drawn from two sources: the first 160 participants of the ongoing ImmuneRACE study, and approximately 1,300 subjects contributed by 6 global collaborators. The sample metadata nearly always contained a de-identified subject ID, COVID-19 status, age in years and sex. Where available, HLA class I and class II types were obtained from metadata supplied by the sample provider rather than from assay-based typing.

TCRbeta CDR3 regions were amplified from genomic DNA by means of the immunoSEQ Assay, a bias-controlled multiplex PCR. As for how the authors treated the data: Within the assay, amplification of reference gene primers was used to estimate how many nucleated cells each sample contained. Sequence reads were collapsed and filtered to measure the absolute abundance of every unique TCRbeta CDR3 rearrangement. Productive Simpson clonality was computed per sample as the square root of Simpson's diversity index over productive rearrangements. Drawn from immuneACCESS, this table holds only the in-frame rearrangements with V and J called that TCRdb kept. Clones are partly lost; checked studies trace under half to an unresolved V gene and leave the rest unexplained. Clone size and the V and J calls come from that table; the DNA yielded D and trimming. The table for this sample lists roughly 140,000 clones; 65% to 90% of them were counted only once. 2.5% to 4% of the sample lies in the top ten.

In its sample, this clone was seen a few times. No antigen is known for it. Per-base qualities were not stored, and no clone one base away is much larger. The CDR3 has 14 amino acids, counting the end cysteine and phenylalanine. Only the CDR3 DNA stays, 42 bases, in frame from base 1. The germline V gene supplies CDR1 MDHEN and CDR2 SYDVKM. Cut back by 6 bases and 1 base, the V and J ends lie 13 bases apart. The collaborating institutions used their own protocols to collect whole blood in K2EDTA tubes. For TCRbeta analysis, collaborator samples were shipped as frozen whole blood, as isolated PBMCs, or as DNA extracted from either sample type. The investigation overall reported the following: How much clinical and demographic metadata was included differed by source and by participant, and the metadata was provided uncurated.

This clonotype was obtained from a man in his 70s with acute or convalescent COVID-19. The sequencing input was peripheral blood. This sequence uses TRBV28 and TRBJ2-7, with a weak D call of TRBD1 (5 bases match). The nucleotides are TGTGCCAGCAGCCCATTTCGACAGTCCTACGAGCAGTACTTC. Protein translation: CASSPFRQSYEQYF.